These T cell receptor beta chains were read from a single sample in a study of OX40 agonist ivuxolimab in advanced cancers. Sequencing was performed with immunoSEQ multiplex PCR; in TCRdb, only in-frame clones are kept and a portion is missing. Among about 110,000 clones listed, approximately 90% were seen once. The sample consisted of CD4+ or CD8+ T cells sorted from blood, taken in a trial of the OX40 agonist ivuxolimab. Receptors were obtained from an adult with an advanced solid tumor such as melanoma, head and neck, liver or kidney cancer. The CDR3 runs from the conserved cysteine through the conserved F or W. Fields, in order: CDR3 protein, CDR3 DNA, D gene, V gene, J gene, clone size. A D gene is named only where the DNA matches it firmly. The listing skips clone size in some rows; elsewhere it reads once, few, many or a size class.

CDR3aa: CASSRAPGRTDTQYF; CDR3nt: TGTGCCAGCAGCCGGGCCCCAGGGCGCACAGATACGCAGTATTTT; d_gene: .; v_gene: TRBV11-1; j_gene: TRBJ2-3; abundance: .
CDR3aa: CASTPGQGAYNEQFF; CDR3nt: TGCGCCAGCACCCCGGGACAGGGGGCTTACAATGAGCAGTTCTTC; d_gene: TRBD1; v_gene: TRBV5-1; j_gene: TRBJ2-1; abundance: .
CDR3aa: CASSSLPGAYEQYF; CDR3nt: TGTGCCAGCAGCTCACTCCCCGGGGCCTACGAGCAGTACTTC; d_gene: .; v_gene: TRBV11-2; j_gene: TRBJ2-7; abundance: .
CDR3aa: CAWSVPDRPYNEQFF; CDR3nt: TGTGCCTGGAGTGTACCGGACCGACCGTACAATGAGCAGTTCTTC; d_gene: .; v_gene: TRBV30; j_gene: TRBJ2-1; abundance: .
CDR3aa: CASSQEGVGAKNIQYF; CDR3nt: TGTGCCAGCAGCCAAGAAGGGGTAGGGGCCAAAAACATTCAGTACTTC; d_gene: .; v_gene: TRBV14; j_gene: TRBJ2-4; abundance: once
CDR3aa: CATLTNVLTF; CDR3nt: TGTGCCACTCTGACCAACGTCCTGACTTTC; d_gene: .; v_gene: TRBV6-1; j_gene: TRBJ2-6; abundance: .
CDR3aa: CASSEGQYQETQYF; CDR3nt: TGTGCCAGCAGCGAAGGACAGTACCAAGAGACCCAGTACTTC; d_gene: .; v_gene: TRBV7-9; j_gene: TRBJ2-5; abundance: .
CDR3aa: CASTTTTGNQPQHF; CDR3nt: TGTGCCAGTACCACCACTACAGGCAATCAGCCCCAGCATTTT; d_gene: .; v_gene: TRBV19; j_gene: TRBJ1-5; abundance: .
CDR3aa: CASSIEEGYYEQYF; CDR3nt: TGTGCCAGTAGTATTGAGGAGGGATACTACGAGCAGTACTTC; d_gene: .; v_gene: TRBV19; j_gene: TRBJ2-7; abundance: .
CDR3aa: CASSASGGSGEAFF; CDR3nt: TGTGCCAGCAGTGCCTCCGGGGGCTCGGGTGAAGCTTTCTTT; d_gene: .; v_gene: TRBV6-4; j_gene: TRBJ1-1; abundance: .
CDR3aa: CASSLERTGVLVEQYF; CDR3nt: TGTGCCAGCAGCTTGGAACGGACAGGGGTATTAGTCGAGCAGTACTTC; d_gene: TRBD1; v_gene: TRBV5-4; j_gene: TRBJ2-7; abundance: .
CDR3aa: CASSYRGTPGELFF; CDR3nt: TGTGCCAGCAGCTACAGGGGTACCCCCGGGGAGCTGTTTTTT; d_gene: TRBD1; v_gene: TRBV7-3; j_gene: TRBJ2-2; abundance: .
CDR3aa: CAWSPGVGNEQFF; CDR3nt: TGTGCCTGGAGTCCGGGGGTCGGGAATGAGCAGTTCTTC; d_gene: .; v_gene: TRBV30; j_gene: TRBJ2-1; abundance: once
CDR3aa: CASSLGTGVNTEAFF; CDR3nt: TGTGCCAGCTCCTTGGGGACAGGGGTGAACACTGAAGCTTTCTTT; d_gene: TRBD1; v_gene: TRBV18; j_gene: TRBJ1-1; abundance: .
CDR3aa: CASSPGGGIHSGNTIYF; CDR3nt: TGTGCCAGCAGCCCGGGCGGAGGAATTCACTCTGGAAACACCATATATTTT; d_gene: .; v_gene: TRBV5-4; j_gene: TRBJ1-3; abundance: .
CDR3aa: CAWSDYADTQYF; CDR3nt: TGTGCCTGGAGCGACTACGCGGATACGCAGTATTTT; d_gene: .; v_gene: TRBV30; j_gene: TRBJ2-3; abundance: .
CDR3aa: CASSFPGHAKNIQYF; CDR3nt: TGTGCCAGCAGCTTTCCGGGGCACGCCAAAAACATTCAGTACTTC; d_gene: .; v_gene: TRBV5-8; j_gene: TRBJ2-4; abundance: .
CDR3aa: CASSRDIRGDSPLHF; CDR3nt: TGTGCCAGCAGCCGCGACATAAGGGGTGATTCACCCCTCCACTTT; d_gene: .; v_gene: TRBV28; j_gene: TRBJ1-6; abundance: .
CDR3aa: CASRDAGRGYTF; CDR3nt: TGTGCCAGCAGGGACGCAGGGAGAGGCTACACCTTC; d_gene: .; v_gene: TRBV28; j_gene: TRBJ1-2; abundance: .
CDR3aa: CASSPGLAGEGPYEQYF; CDR3nt: TGTGCCAGCAGCCCGGGACTAGCGGGAGAGGGCCCCTACGAGCAGTACTTC; d_gene: TRBD2; v_gene: TRBV2; j_gene: TRBJ2-7; abundance: .
CDR3aa: CASSGQGNEQYF; CDR3nt: TGTGCCAGCAGTGGACAGGGGAACGAGCAGTACTTC; d_gene: TRBD1; v_gene: TRBV2; j_gene: TRBJ2-7; abundance: .
CDR3aa: CASSEALGTYQETQYF; CDR3nt: TGTGCCAGCAGTGAAGCGCTTGGGACCTACCAAGAGACCCAGTACTTC; d_gene: .; v_gene: TRBV2; j_gene: TRBJ2-5; abundance: .
CDR3aa: CAWSGSSASATNEKLFF; CDR3nt: TGTGCCTGGAGTGGCAGTTCTGCCTCTGCAACTAATGAAAAACTGTTTTTT; d_gene: .; v_gene: TRBV30; j_gene: TRBJ1-4; abundance: .
CDR3aa: CASSPPGLAGTDTQYF; CDR3nt: TGTGCCAGCTCACCACCGGGACTAGCGGGCACAGATACGCAGTATTTT; d_gene: TRBD2; v_gene: TRBV18; j_gene: TRBJ2-3; abundance: .
CDR3aa: CASLTKKAPPQYEQYF; CDR3nt: TGCGCCAGCCTAACCAAGAAAGCTCCCCCTCAATACGAGCAGTACTTC; d_gene: .; v_gene: TRBV5-1; j_gene: TRBJ2-7; abundance: .
CDR3aa: CASSPNSGTNSPLHF; CDR3nt: TGTGCCAGCTCACCCAATTCCGGGACCAATTCACCCCTCCACTTT; d_gene: .; v_gene: TRBV18; j_gene: TRBJ1-6; abundance: .
CDR3aa: CASNIRANTGELFF; CDR3nt: TGTGCCAGCAATATCAGAGCGAACACCGGGGAGCTGTTTTTT; d_gene: .; v_gene: TRBV2; j_gene: TRBJ2-2; abundance: once
CDR3aa: CASSRDGLSGANVLTF; CDR3nt: TGTGCCAGCTCACGGGACGGACTCTCTGGGGCCAACGTCCTGACTTTC; d_gene: .; v_gene: TRBV18; j_gene: TRBJ2-6; abundance: .
CDR3aa: CASSFGRNTEAFF; CDR3nt: TGTGCCAGCAGCTTCGGACGGAACACTGAAGCTTTCTTT; d_gene: .; v_gene: TRBV5-4; j_gene: TRBJ1-1; abundance: .
CDR3aa: CASSEGVGLGNNSPLHF; CDR3nt: TGTGCCAGCAGTGAAGGGGTGGGACTGGGCAATAATTCACCCCTCCACTTT; d_gene: .; v_gene: TRBV6-1; j_gene: TRBJ1-6; abundance: .
CDR3aa: CASRRQGESTGELFF; CDR3nt: TGTGCCAGCAGACGACAGGGGGAAAGCACCGGGGAGCTGTTTTTT; d_gene: TRBD1; v_gene: TRBV6-1; j_gene: TRBJ2-2; abundance: .
CDR3aa: CASRGVNTEAFF; CDR3nt: TGTGCCAGCAGGGGGGTCAACACTGAAGCTTTCTTT; d_gene: .; v_gene: TRBV6-5; j_gene: TRBJ1-1; abundance: .
CDR3aa: CASRSVTEAFF; CDR3nt: TGTGCCAGCAGGTCGGTGACTGAAGCTTTCTTT; d_gene: .; v_gene: TRBV11-2; j_gene: TRBJ1-1; abundance: .
CDR3aa: CAWGGDGYEQYF; CDR3nt: TGTGCCTGGGGCGGGGACGGCTACGAGCAGTACTTC; d_gene: .; v_gene: TRBV30; j_gene: TRBJ2-7; abundance: .
CDR3aa: CASTPEAGSYEQYF; CDR3nt: TGTGCCAGCACCCCTGAGGCGGGGTCCTACGAGCAGTACTTC; d_gene: .; v_gene: TRBV2; j_gene: TRBJ2-7; abundance: .
CDR3aa: CSVEIQGTTEAFF; CDR3nt: TGCAGCGTTGAAATCCAGGGTACCACTGAAGCTTTCTTT; d_gene: .; v_gene: TRBV29-1; j_gene: TRBJ1-1; abundance: .
CDR3aa: CAISESASGRLTDTQYF; CDR3nt: TGTGCCATCAGTGAGTCCGCTAGCGGGCGACTAACAGATACGCAGTATTTT; d_gene: TRBD2; v_gene: TRBV10-3; j_gene: TRBJ2-3; abundance: .
CDR3aa: CASSLDGAIGETQYF; CDR3nt: TGTGCCAGCAGCTTAGACGGGGCTATTGGGGAGACCCAGTACTTC; d_gene: .; v_gene: TRBV11-3; j_gene: TRBJ2-5; abundance: once
CDR3aa: CASSFHVSSYEQYF; CDR3nt: TGTGCCAGCAGTTTCCACGTGAGCTCCTACGAGCAGTACTTC; d_gene: .; v_gene: TRBV27; j_gene: TRBJ2-7; abundance: .
CDR3aa: CASSLLSVDEQFF; CDR3nt: TGTGCCAGCAGCTTATTATCGGTGGATGAGCAGTTCTTC; d_gene: .; v_gene: TRBV11-2; j_gene: TRBJ2-1; abundance: .
CDR3aa: CASSDRPGKRITDTQYF; CDR3nt: TGTGCCAGCAGTGACCGCCCGGGGAAGCGGATCACAGATACGCAGTATTTT; d_gene: .; v_gene: TRBV6-1; j_gene: TRBJ2-3; abundance: once
CDR3aa: CASSHPGQGANEQFF; CDR3nt: TGCGCCAGCAGCCACCCGGGACAGGGGGCAAATGAGCAGTTCTTC; d_gene: TRBD1; v_gene: TRBV10-2; j_gene: TRBJ2-1; abundance: .
CDR3aa: CASSVGGTATNEKLFF; CDR3nt: TGTGCCAGCAGCGTAGGGGGCACCGCAACTAATGAAAAACTGTTTTTT; d_gene: .; v_gene: TRBV9; j_gene: TRBJ1-4; abundance: .